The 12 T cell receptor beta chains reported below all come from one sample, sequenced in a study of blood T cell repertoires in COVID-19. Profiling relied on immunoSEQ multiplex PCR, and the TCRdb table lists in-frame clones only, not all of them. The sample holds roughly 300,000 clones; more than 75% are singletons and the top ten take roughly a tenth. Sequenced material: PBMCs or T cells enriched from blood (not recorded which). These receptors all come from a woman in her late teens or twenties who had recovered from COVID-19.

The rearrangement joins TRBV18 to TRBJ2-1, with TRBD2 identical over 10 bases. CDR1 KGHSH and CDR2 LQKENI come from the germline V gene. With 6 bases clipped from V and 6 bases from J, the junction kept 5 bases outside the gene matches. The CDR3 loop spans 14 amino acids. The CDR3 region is CASSPPSGSNEQFF. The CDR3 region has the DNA TGTGCCAGCTCGCCGCCTAGCGGGAGCAATGAGCAGTTCTTC.

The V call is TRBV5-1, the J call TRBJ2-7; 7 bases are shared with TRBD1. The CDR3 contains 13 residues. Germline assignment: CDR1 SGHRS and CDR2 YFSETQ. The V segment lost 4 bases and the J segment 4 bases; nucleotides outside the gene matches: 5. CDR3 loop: CASSDRDHYEQYF. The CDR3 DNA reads TGCGCCAGCAGCGACAGGGATCATTACGAGCAGTACTTC.

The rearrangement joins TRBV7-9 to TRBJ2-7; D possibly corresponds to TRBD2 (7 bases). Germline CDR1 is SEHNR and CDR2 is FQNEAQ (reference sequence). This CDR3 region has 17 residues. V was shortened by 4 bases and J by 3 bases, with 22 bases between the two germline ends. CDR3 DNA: TGTGCCAGCAGCTCTCGCGGGGGCCCGGGGGGCGGCTACGAGCAGTACTTC. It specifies CASSSRGGPGGGYEQYF.

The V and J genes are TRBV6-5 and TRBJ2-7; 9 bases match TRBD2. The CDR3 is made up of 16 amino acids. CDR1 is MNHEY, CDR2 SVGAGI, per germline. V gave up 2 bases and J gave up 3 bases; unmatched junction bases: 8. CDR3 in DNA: TGTGCCAGCAGTTACGAAGGAATAGCGGGAGACTACGAGCAGTACTTC. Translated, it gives CASSYEGIAGDYEQYF.

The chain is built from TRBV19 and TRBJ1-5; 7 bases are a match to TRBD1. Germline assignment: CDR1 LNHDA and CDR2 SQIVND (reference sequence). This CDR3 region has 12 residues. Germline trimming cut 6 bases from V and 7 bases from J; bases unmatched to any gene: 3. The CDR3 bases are TGTGCCAGTAGCGACAGGGAACAGCCCCAGCATTTT. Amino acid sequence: CASSDREQPQHF.

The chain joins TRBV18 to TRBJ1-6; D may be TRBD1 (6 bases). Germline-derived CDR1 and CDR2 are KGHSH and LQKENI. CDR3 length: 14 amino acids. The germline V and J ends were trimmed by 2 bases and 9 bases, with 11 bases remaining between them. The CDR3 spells CASSPYREGSPLHF. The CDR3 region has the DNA TGTGCCAGCTCACCATACAGGGAGGGTTCACCCCTCCACTTT. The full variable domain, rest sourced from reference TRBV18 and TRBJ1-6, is NAGVMQNPRHLVRRRGQEARLRCSPMKGHSHVYWYRQLPEEGLKFMVYLQKENIIDESGMPKERFSAEFPKEGPSILRIQQVVRGDSAAYFCASSPYREGSPLHFGNGTRLTVT.

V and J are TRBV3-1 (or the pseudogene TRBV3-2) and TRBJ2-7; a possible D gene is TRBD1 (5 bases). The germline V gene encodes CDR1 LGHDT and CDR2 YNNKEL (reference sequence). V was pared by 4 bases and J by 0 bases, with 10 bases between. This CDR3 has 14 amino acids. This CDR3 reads CASSLGLSSYEQYF. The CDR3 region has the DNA TGTGCCAGCAGCCTGGGGCTGAGCTCCTACGAGCAGTACTTC.

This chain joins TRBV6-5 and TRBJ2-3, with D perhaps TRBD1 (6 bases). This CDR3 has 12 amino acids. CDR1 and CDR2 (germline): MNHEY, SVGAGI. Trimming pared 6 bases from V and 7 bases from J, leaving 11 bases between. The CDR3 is CASSPQGNTQYF. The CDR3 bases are TGTGCCAGCAGCCCACAGGGAAATACGCAGTATTTT.

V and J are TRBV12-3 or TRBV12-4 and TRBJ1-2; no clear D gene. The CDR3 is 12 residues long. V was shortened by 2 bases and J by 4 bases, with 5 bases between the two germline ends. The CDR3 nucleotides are TGTGCCAGCAGTTTATACGGCTATGGCTACACCTTC. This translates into CASSLYGYGYTF.

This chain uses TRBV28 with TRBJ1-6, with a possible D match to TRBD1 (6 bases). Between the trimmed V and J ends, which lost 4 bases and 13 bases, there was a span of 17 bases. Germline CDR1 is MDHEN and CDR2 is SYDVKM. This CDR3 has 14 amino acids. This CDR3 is CASSSDVGGYPLHF. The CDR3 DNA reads TGTGCCAGCAGTTCGGACGTAGGGGGTTATCCCCTCCACTTT.

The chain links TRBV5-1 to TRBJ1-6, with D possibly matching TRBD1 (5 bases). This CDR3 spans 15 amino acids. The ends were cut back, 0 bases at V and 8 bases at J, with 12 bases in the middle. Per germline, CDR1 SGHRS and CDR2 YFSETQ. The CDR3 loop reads CASSLVGGGDSPLHF. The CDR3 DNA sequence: TGCGCCAGCAGCTTGGTTGGGGGAGGAGATTCACCCCTCCACTTT.

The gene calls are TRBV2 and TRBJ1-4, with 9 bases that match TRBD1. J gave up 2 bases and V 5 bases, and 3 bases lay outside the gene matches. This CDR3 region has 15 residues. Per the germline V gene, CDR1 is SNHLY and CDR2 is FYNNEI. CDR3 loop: CASSPQGATNEKLFF. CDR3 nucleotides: TGTGCCAGCAGTCCACAGGGGGCGACTAATGAAAAACTGTTTTTT.